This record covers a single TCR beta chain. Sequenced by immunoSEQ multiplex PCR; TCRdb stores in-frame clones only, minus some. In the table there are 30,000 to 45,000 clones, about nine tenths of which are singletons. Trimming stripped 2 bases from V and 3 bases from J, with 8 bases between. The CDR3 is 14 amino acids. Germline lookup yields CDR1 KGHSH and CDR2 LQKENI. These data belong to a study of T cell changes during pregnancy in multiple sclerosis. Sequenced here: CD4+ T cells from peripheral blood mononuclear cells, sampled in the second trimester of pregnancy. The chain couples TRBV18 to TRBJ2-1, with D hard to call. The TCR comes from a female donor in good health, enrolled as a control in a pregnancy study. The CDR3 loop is CASSPDTLYNEQFF. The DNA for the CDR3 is TGTGCCAGCTCACCAGACACCCTCTACAATGAGCAGTTCTTC. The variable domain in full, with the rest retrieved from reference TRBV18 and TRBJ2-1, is NAGVMQNPRHLVRRRGQEARLRCSPMKGHSHVYWYRQLPEEGLKFMVYLQKENIIDESGMPKERFSAEFPKEGPSILRIQQVVRGDSAAYFCASSPDTLYNEQFFGPGTRLTVL.